This T cell receptor (beta chain) was obtained from a study of cytomegalovirus exposure and HLA in healthy donors. Study-wide points: TCR beta V- and J-gene trimming was later associated with a missense DCLRE1C variant. Later analysis suggested links between common viral pathogens and several top significant clusters. About 87% or about 30% of the time was how often most TCR beta V segments were productive, according to an earlier analysis. TCR association rates varied by HLA locus in a later analysis, with DRB1 highest and HLA-C lowest.

As for this clone: Its antigen is as yet unknown.

The CDR3 has 16 amino acids. From germline, CDR1 is SGHKS and CDR2 YYEKEE (reference sequence). Between the trimmed V and J ends, which lost 2 bases and 4 bases, there was a span of 18 bases. This PCR relied on a set of 60 Vbeta primers and 13 Jbeta primers. Profiling relied on immunoSEQ multiplex PCR, and the TCRdb table lists in-frame clones only, not all of them. The sample records fewer than 200,000 clones, 65% to 90% being singletons. This TCR came from a male donor in good health and CMV-seronegative. The chain recombines TRBV5-5 with TRBJ1-2, with a possible D match to TRBD1 (6 bases). The sample was PBMCs. Written as DNA, the CDR3 is TGTGCCAGCAGCTTCCTACAGGGAAGGTCCAGCTATGGCTACACCTTC. This gives the protein CASSFLQGRSSYGYTF.